These T cell receptor beta chains were read from a single sample in a study of blood T cell repertoires in COVID-19. Data came from immunoSEQ multiplex PCR; TCRdb stores just in-frame clones and leaves some out. The table has about 60,000 clones, around 83% seen once. The material sequenced was peripheral blood. These TCRs come from a human donor in a cohort sampled during active COVID-19. CDR3s include the opening cysteine and the closing phenylalanine or tryptophan. D genes are given only for firm matches. The size of a clone is reported for some rows only, either as once, few or many, or as a class for expanded clones.

>TRBV5-4|.|TRBJ2-5|TRBD1
TGTGCCAGTGAGACAGGGGGCGGAGAGACCCAGTACTTC
CASETGGGETQYF
>TRBV6-2/TRBV6-3|.|TRBJ2-3|TRBD1
TGTGCCAGCAGTTACACGGGACAGGGGGCGAATACGCAGTATTTT
CASSYTGQGANTQYF
>TRBV2|.|TRBJ1-2|.
TGTGCCAGCAGCCGGGAAAGCTATGGCTACACCTTC
CASSRESYGYTF
>TRBV3-1/TRBV3-2|.|TRBJ1-6|.
TGTGCCAGCAGCCAACTCCTTGACCCCCGCGGGAGTTCACCCCTCCACTTT
CASSQLLDPRGSSPLHF
>TRBV2|.|TRBJ1-1|TRBD1
TGTGCCAGCAGCTTGGGCGGGACAGGGGAGAACACTGAAGCTTTCTTT
CASSLGGTGENTEAFF
>TRBV5-4|.|TRBJ1-5|TRBD1
TGTGCCAGCAGCTTGGATCAGGGGGACAATCAGCCCCAGCATTTT
CASSLDQGDNQPQHF
>TRBV30|.|TRBJ2-3|.
TGTGCCTGGAGTGTAGGTTTTAGCGGTACAGATACGCAGTATTTT
CAWSVGFSGTDTQYF
>TRBV5-1|.|TRBJ2-5|.
TGCGCCAGCAGCTCCCCGGTGGGCGTGGAAGAGACCCAGTACTTC
CASSSPVGVEETQYF
>TRBV5-3|.|TRBJ1-5|.
TGTGCCAGAAGCGCCACTCGAAGGCTAGCCATCCGAGAGAATCAGCCCCAGCATTTT
CARSATRRLAIRENQPQHF
>TRBV5-6|.|TRBJ2-1|.
TGTGCCAGCAGGGAGCTAGGATACAATGAGCAGTTCTTC
CASRELGYNEQFF
>TRBV3-1/TRBV3-2|.|TRBJ2-1|TRBD2
TGTGCCAGCAGCCCAGATACAGCGGGACTAAACAATGAGCAGTTCTTC
CASSPDTAGLNNEQFF
>TRBV7-9|.|TRBJ1-5|.
TGTGCCAGCAGCTTACTATCTGAGGAGCCCCAGCATTTT
CASSLLSEEPQHF
>TRBV29-1|once|TRBJ2-3|TRBD1
TGCAGCGTGCGCATTCAGGGGGCTGCAGATACGCAGTATTTT
CSVRIQGAADTQYF
>TRBV19|.|TRBJ2-3|TRBD1
TGTGCCAGTGACAGGGGGCTTTGGGATACGCAGTATTTT
CASDRGLWDTQYF
>TRBV7-6|.|TRBJ2-1|.
TGTGCCAGCAGCCAAGAGAGGTGGAGCTCCTACAATGAGCAGTTCTTC
CASSQERWSSYNEQFF
>TRBV5-4|.|TRBJ2-5|TRBD2
TGTGCCAGCCGGCAGGGAGGGGAGACCCAGTACTTC
CASRQGGETQYF
>TRBV5-8|.|TRBJ2-3|.
TGTGCCCCCGTACGGGGGTATCTGACAGATACGCAGTATTTT
CAPVRGYLTDTQYF
>TRBV6-5|.|TRBJ1-2|TRBD1
TGTGCCAGCAGGGTTAACCGGGACAGCTATGGCTACACCTTC
CASRVNRDSYGYTF
>TRBV14|.|TRBJ1-2|TRBD1
TGTGCCAGCAGCCGAAACAGGGGCTCTATCTATGGCTACACCTTC
CASSRNRGSIYGYTF
>TRBV6-6|.|TRBJ2-7|.
TGTGCCAGCCGGGACACCCTCTACGAGCAGTACTTC
CASRDTLYEQYF
>TRBV28|.|TRBJ1-2|.
TGTGCCAGCAGTTTAGACAGAACTAACTATGGCTACACCTTC
CASSLDRTNYGYTF
>TRBV11-1|.|TRBJ2-7|.
TGTGCCAGCGGCCCCCGGGACATGGGGGACGAGCAGTACTTC
CASGPRDMGDEQYF
>TRBV2|.|TRBJ1-1|.
TGTGCCAGCAGTCCGAAAGAGTTATGGAACACTGAAGCTTTCTTT
CASSPKELWNTEAFF
>TRBV12-5|.|TRBJ1-5|TRBD1
TGTGCTAGTGGTGGACAGGGAAATCAGCCCCAGCATTTT
CASGGQGNQPQHF
>TRBV6-5|.|TRBJ1-1|.
TGTGCCAGCAGTACCGCAGACAGCAGAAACACTGAAGCTTTCTTT
CASSTADSRNTEAFF
>TRBV28|.|TRBJ1-1|TRBD1
TGTGCCAGCAGTCCGTTGCCGGGACAGGGCGTCGCTGAAGCTTTCTTT
CASSPLPGQGVAEAFF
>TRBV10-3|.|TRBJ2-7|.
TGTGCCATCAGTGAGTCCGGGGGTCAGCAGTACTTC
CAISESGGQQYF
>TRBV10-3|few|TRBJ2-7|TRBD2
TGTGCCATCAGTGACGGACTAGCGGGAGTTAGCTCCTACGAGCAGTACTTC
CAISDGLAGVSSYEQYF
>TRBV13|.|TRBJ2-7|TRBD1
TGTGCCAGCAGCTCGGACAGGGGCTACGAGCAGTACTTC
CASSSDRGYEQYF
>TRBV3-1/TRBV3-2|.|TRBJ1-5|TRBD1
TGTGCCAGCAGCCAGAGCACAGGGGGACAGCCCCAGCATTTT
CASSQSTGGQPQHF
>TRBV28|.|TRBJ2-7|.
TGTGCCAGCAGTTTGCATACAGCATCCTACGAGCAGTACTTC
CASSLHTASYEQYF
>TRBV18|.|TRBJ1-2|.
TGTGCCAGCTCACCAAACGCGGGGGGCGGCTATGGCTACACCTTC
CASSPNAGGGYGYTF
>TRBV18|.|TRBJ1-1|.
TGTGCCAGCTCACCACAGGGGCTGCACACTGAAGCTTTCTTT
CASSPQGLHTEAFF
>TRBV6-5|once|TRBJ2-7|TRBD1
TGTGCCAGCAGTTACTCCGGGACAGAGCTCTACGAGCAGTACTTC
CASSYSGTELYEQYF
>TRBV19|.|TRBJ2-7|TRBD1
TGTGCCAGTAGTATGAGGACCACGATGTCGACAGGGAAGATTAACGACGAGCAGTACTTC
CASSMRTTMSTGKINDEQYF
>TRBV30|.|TRBJ2-1|TRBD2
TGTGCCTGGAGAGGTTCTAGCGGGAGCCATGAGCAGTTCTTC
CAWRGSSGSHEQFF
>TRBV7-2|.|TRBJ2-7|TRBD2
TGTGCCAGCAGCCGTTTAGCGGGAGACCGGGAGCAGTACTTC
CASSRLAGDREQYF
>TRBV2|.|TRBJ2-7|.
TGTGCCAGCAGTGAAGGGACAGAAGCCTACGAGCAGTACTTC
CASSEGTEAYEQYF
>TRBV11-3|.|TRBJ2-1|TRBD1
TGTGCCAGCAGCTCCACAGGGGAACGTTACAATGAGCAGTTCTTC
CASSSTGERYNEQFF
>TRBV18|.|TRBJ2-3|TRBD1
TGTGCCAGCTCACCCTGGGCTCCGGGACAGCCCATGGATACGCAGTATTTT
CASSPWAPGQPMDTQYF
>TRBV5-1|.|TRBJ2-7|.
TGCGCCAGCAGCCGTGAGAGTTTCTACGAGCAGTACTTC
CASSRESFYEQYF
>TRBV5-1|few|TRBJ1-2|TRBD1
TGCGCCAGCCACGCGGGACAGCTGAACTATGGCTACACCTTC
CASHAGQLNYGYTF
>TRBV19|.|TRBJ1-2|TRBD1
TGTGCCTCAAGGCGGACAGGTCACTATGGCTACACCTTC
CASRRTGHYGYTF
>TRBV29-1|few|TRBJ1-2|.
TGCAGCGTTTCGTGGACTCCATCAAATGGCTACACCTTC
CSVSWTPSNGYTF
>TRBV7-3|.|TRBJ1-1|.
TGTGCCAGCAGCTTGTTTAGCAGGGGAGAATCTGAAGCTTTCTTT
CASSLFSRGESEAFF
>TRBV4-2|few|TRBJ1-4|.
TGTGCCAGCAGCCAAGAGGGGGCCTGGAGTGAAAAACTGTTTTTT
CASSQEGAWSEKLFF
>TRBV6-5|once|TRBJ2-7|.
TGTGCCAGCAGTCGACAGGACAACTCCTACGAGCAGTACTTC
CASSRQDNSYEQYF
>TRBV6-2/TRBV6-3|.|TRBJ2-7|.
TGTGCCAGCAGTCGCTCTGGCGGTCAGAGCAACGAGCAGTACTTC
CASSRSGGQSNEQYF
>TRBV9|.|TRBJ1-6|.
TGTGCCAGCAGCGTAGCTGGGGGGGGGAATTCACCCCTCCACTTT
CASSVAGGGNSPLHF
>TRBV5-8|.|TRBJ2-3|TRBD1
TGTGCCAGCAGCATACAGGGGGAGACAGATACGCAGTATTTT
CASSIQGETDTQYF
>TRBV7-9|.|TRBJ1-4|TRBD1
TGTGCCAGCAGCTTAGCCGGGACAGGGACAACTAATGAAAAACTGTTTTTT
CASSLAGTGTTNEKLFF
>TRBV6-5|.|TRBJ2-1|TRBD1
TGTGCCAGCAGTAGGACAGGGGCCTACAATGAGCAGTTCTTC
CASSRTGAYNEQFF
>TRBV27|.|TRBJ2-3|TRBD1
TGTGCCAGCAGTTTTCGCGGGACAGGGAGGCGAGAAGATACGCAGTATTTT
CASSFRGTGRREDTQYF
>TRBV7-6|.|TRBJ1-6|TRBD1
TGTGCCAGCAGCTTGGGACAGGACTATAATTCACCCCTCCACTTT
CASSLGQDYNSPLHF
>TRBV30|.|TRBJ2-2|TRBD2
TGTGCCTGGCAAAGTGGGGGGGCCGGGGAGCTGTTTTTT
CAWQSGGAGELFF